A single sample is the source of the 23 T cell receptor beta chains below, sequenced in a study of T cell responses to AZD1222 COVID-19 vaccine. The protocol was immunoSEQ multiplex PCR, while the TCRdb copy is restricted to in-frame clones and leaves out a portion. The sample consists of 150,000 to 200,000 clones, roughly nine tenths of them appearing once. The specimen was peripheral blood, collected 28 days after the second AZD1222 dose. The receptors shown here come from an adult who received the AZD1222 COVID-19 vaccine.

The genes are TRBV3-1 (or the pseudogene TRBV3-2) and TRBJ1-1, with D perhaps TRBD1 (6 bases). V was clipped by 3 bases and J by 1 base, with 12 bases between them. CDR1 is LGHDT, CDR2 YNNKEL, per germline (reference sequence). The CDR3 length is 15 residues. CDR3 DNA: TGTGCCAGCAGCCAGGGGGCGCGGGGGAACACTGAAGCTTTCTTT. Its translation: CASSQGARGNTEAFF.

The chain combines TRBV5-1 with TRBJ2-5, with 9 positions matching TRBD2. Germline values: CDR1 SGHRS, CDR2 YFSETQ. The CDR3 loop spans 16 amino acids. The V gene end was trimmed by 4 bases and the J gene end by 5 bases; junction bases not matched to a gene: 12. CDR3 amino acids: CASSPAVAGEGETQYF. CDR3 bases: TGCGCCAGCAGCCCGGCGGTAGCGGGAGAGGGGGAGACCCAGTACTTC.

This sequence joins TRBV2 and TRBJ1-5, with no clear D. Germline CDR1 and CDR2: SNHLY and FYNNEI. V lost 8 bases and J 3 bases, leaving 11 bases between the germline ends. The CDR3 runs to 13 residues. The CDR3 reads CASDQWDNQPQHF. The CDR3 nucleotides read TGTGCCAGCGATCAGTGGGACAATCAGCCCCAGCATTTT.

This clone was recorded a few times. The CDR3 sequence is CASSDTLSYEQYF. The CDR3 DNA reads TGTGCCAGCAGTGACACACTATCCTACGAGCAGTACTTC. The chain has TRBV12-3 or TRBV12-4 and TRBJ2-7, with no clear D. The CDR3 is 13 amino acids. Trimming cost V 5 bases and J 1 base, with 9 bases left between them.

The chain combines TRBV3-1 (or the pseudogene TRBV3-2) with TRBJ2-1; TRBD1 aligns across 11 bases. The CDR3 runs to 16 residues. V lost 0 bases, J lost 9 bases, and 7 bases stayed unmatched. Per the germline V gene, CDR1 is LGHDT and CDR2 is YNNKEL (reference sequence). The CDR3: CASSQDMGQGGTEQFF. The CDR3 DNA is TGTGCCAGCAGCCAAGATATGGGACAGGGGGGCACTGAGCAGTTCTTC.

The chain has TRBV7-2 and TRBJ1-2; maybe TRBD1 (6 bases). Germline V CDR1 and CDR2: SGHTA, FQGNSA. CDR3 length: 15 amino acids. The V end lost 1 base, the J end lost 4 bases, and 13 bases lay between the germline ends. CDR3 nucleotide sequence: TGTGCCAGCAGCTTAGGGGGCAGGGGTGGCTATGGCTACACCTTC. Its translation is CASSLGGRGGYGYTF.

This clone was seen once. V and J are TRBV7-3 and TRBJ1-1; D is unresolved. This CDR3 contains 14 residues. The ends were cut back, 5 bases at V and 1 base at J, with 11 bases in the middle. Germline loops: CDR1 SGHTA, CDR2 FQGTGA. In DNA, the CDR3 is TGTGCCAGCAGCCCAGGACCCGGGAACACTGAAGCTTTCTTT. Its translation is CASSPGPGNTEAFF. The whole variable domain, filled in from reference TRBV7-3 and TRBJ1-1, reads GAGVSQTPSNKVTEKGKYVELRCDPISGHTALYWYRQSLGQGPEFLIYFQGTGAADDSGLPNDRFFAVRPEGSVSTLKIQRTERGDSAVYLCASSPGPGNTEAFFGQGTRLTVV.

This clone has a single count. The CDR3 sequence: CASSFGQKQFF. In DNA form, the CDR3 reads TGTGCCAGCAGCTTCGGGCAGAAACAGTTCTTC. The chain combines TRBV5-6 with TRBJ2-1; D is undetermined. With 2 bases removed from V and 13 bases from J, the gap between germline ends came to 10 bases. Germline-derived CDR1 and CDR2 are SGHDT and YYEEEE. This CDR3 region has 11 residues. The full variable domain, completed using reference TRBV5-6 and TRBJ2-1, is DAGVTQSPTHLIKTRGQQVTLRCSPKSGHDTVSWYQQALGQGPQFIFQYYEEEERQRGNFPDRFSGHQFPNYSSELNVNALLLGDSALYLCASSFGQKQFFGPGTRLTVL.

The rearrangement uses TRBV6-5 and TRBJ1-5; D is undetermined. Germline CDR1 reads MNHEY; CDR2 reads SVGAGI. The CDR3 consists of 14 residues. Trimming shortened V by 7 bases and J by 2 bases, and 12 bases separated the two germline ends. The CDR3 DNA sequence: TGTGCCAGCACCCCTGGATGGGGCAATCAGCCCCAGCATTTT. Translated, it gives CASTPGWGNQPQHF.

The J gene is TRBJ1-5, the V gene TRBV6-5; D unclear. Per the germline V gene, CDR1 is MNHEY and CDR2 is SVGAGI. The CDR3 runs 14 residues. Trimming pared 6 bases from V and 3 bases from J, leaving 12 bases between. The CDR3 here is CASSPRIFNQPQHF. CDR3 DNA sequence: TGTGCCAGCAGCCCGAGAATATTCAATCAGCCCCAGCATTTT.

The CDR3 reads CASSQDPTGDGYEQYF. In DNA form, the CDR3 reads TGTGCCAGCAGCCAAGACCCGACAGGGGATGGCTACGAGCAGTACTTC. This rearrangement joins TRBV3-1 (or the pseudogene TRBV3-2) to TRBJ2-7; TRBD1 aligns across 8 bases. The CDR3 spans 16 residues. Germline V gene lookup returns CDR1 LGHDT and CDR2 YNNKEL (reference sequence). V trimming: 0 bases; J trimming: 3 bases; junction bases outside the gene matches: 7.

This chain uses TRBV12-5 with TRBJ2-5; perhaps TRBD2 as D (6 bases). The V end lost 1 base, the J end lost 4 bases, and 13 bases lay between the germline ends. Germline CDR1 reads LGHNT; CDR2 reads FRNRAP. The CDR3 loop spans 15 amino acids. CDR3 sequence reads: CASGLGTTPGETQYF. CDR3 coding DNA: TGTGCTAGTGGTTTGGGGACTACCCCCGGAGAGACCCAGTACTTC.

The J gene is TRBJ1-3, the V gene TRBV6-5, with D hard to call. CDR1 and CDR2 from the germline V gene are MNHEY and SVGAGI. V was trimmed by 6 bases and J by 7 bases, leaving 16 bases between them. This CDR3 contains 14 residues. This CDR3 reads CASRPRAAGNTIYF. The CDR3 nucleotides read TGTGCCAGCAGACCTAGGGCAGCGGGGAACACCATATATTTT.

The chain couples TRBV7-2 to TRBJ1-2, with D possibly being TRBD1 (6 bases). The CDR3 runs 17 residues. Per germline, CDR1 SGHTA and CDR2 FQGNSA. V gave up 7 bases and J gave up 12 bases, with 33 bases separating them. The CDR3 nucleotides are TGTGCCAGCACCAACCCCCTTTGGGGGCTGCGATCGGCCGGCCACACCTTC. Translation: CASTNPLWGLRSAGHTF.

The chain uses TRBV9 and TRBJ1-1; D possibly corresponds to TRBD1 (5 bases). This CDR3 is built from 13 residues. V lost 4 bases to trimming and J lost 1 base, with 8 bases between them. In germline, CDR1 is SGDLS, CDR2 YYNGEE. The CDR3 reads CASSRGGNTEAFF. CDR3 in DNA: TGTGCCAGCAGCAGGGGAGGGAACACTGAAGCTTTCTTT.

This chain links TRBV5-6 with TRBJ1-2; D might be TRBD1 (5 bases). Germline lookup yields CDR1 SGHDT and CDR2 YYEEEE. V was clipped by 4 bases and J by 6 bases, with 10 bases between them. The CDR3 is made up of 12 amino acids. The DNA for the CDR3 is TGTGCCAGCAGCATAACCAGGGATGGCTACACCTTC. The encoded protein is CASSITRDGYTF.

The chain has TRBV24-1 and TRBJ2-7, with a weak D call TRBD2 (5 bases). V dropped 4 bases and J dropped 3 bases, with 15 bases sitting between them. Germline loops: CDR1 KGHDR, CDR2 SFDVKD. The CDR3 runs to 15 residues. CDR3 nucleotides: TGTGCCACCAGTGACAGCCGGGATTATATCTACGAGCAGTACTTC. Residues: CATSDSRDYIYEQYF.

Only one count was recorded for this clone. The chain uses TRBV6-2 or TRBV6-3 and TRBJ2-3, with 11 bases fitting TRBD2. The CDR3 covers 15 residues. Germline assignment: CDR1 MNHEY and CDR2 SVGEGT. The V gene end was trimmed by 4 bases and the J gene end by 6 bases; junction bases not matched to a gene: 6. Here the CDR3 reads CASSWLAGGPDTQYF. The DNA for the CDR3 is TGTGCCAGCAGTTGGCTAGCGGGGGGCCCGGATACGCAGTATTTT.

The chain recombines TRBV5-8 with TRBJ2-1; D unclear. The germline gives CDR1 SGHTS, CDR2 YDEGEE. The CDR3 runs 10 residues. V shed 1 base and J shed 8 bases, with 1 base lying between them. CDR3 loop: CASSLYEQFF. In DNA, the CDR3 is TGTGCCAGCAGCTTGTATGAGCAGTTCTTC.

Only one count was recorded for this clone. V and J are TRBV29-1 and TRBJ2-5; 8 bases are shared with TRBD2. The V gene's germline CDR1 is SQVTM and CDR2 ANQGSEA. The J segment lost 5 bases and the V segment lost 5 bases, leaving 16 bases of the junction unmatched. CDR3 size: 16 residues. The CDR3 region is CSVPGLGSLVRETQYF. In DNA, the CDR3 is TGCAGCGTTCCGGGACTAGGAAGTTTGGTTAGGGAGACCCAGTACTTC. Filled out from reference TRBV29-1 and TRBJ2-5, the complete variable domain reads SAVISQKPSRDICQRGTSLTIQCQVDSQVTMMFWYRQQPGQSLTLIATANQGSEATYESGFVIDKFPISRPNLTFSTLTVSNMSPEDSSIYLCSVPGLGSLVRETQYFGPGTRLLVL.

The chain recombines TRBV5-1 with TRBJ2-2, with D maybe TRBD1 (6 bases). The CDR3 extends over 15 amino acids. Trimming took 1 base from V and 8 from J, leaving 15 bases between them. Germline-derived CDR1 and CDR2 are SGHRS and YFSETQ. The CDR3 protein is CASSLPPTGGGELFF. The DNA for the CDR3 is TGCGCCAGCAGCTTGCCCCCGACAGGTGGAGGGGAGCTGTTTTTT.

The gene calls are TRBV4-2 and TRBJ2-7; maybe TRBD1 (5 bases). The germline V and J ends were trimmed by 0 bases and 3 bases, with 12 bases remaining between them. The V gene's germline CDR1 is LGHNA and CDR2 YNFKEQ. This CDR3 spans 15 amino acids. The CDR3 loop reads CASSQDIAQGYEQYF. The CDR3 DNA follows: TGTGCCAGCAGCCAAGATATCGCGCAGGGCTACGAGCAGTACTTC.

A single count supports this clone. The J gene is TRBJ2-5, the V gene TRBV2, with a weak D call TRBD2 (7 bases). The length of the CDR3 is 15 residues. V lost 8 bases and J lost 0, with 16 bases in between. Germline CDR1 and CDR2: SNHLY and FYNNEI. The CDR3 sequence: CASGRGGDYQETQYF. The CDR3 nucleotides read TGTGCCAGCGGACGAGGGGGGGACTACCAAGAGACCCAGTACTTC. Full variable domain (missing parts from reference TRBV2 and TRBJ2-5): EPEVTQTPSHQVTQMGQEVILRCVPISNHLYFYWYRQILGQKVEFLVSFYNNEISEKSEIFDDQFSVERPDGSNFTLKIRSTKLEDSAMYFCASGRGGDYQETQYFGPGTRLLVL.